The clone carrying this T cell receptor (beta chain) was seen once. Naive CD8 cells were CD45RO-negative, positively selected for CCR7, excluding terminally differentiated effector memory CD45RA+ cells. This sample was taken from a study of shared clonotypes between healthy human individuals. This CDR3 contains 14 residues. V gave up 6 bases and J gave up 1 base, with 13 bases separating them. Germline CDR1 and CDR2: SGDLS and YYNGEE. Measured with immunoSEQ multiplex PCR; TCRdb has only the in-frame clones, and not every one. The sample holds approximately 2,000,000 clones; over 85% are singletons and the top ten take about 1.7%.

The clonotype was recovered from a man aged 18 to 29 in good health. Some clones in this sample may be carry-over from other donors' samples. V is TRBV9 and J is TRBJ1-1; D unresolved. Sample: naive CD8+ T cells from PBMCs. The CDR3 bases are TGTGCCAGCACCCCAGGAGTCCCGAACACTGAAGCTTTCTTT. This codes for CASTPGVPNTEAFF.